This TCR beta chain is from a study of T-cell reconstitution after alpha-beta-depleted transplantation in children. Germline V CDR1 and CDR2: KGHSH, LQKENI. The ends lost 1 base at V and 2 bases at J; junction bases unmatched: 1. This CDR3 spans 15 amino acids. Molecular barcoding with unique molecular identifiers was used for the TCRbeta library. TCRdb re-derived calls from the PCR reads in MiXCR, one entry per CDR3 protein. Among some 590,000 distinct CDR3 sequences listed, roughly a tenth were seen once. This material consisted of PBMCs from the stem cell graft donor, taken from the stem cell graft. The source is a human donor who donated a stem cell graft to a child with acute myeloid leukemia. The rearrangement links TRBV18 to TRBJ2-3, with 9 positions matching TRBD2. CDR3 amino acids: CASSPQGLATDTQYF. As DNA, the CDR3 is TGTGCCAGCTCACCACAGGGACTAGCCACAGATACGCAGTATTTT.